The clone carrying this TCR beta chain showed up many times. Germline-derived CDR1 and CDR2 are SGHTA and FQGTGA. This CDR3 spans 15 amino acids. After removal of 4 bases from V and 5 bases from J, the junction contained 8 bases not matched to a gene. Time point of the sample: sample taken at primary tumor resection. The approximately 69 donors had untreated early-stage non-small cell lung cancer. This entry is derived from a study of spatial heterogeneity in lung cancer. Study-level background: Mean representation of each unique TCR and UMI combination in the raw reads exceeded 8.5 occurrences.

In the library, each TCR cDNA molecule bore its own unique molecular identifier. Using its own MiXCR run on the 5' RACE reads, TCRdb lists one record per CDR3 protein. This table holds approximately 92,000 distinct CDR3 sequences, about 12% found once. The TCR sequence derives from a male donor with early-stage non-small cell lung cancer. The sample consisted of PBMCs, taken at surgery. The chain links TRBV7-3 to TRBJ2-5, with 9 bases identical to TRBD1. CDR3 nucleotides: TGTGCCAGCAGCTCGGCCGGGACAGGGCGCGAGACCCAGTACTTC. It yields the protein CASSSAGTGRETQYF.